This T cell receptor (beta chain) was identified in a study of spatial heterogeneity in lung cancer (dated by TCRdb to the late 2010s). Context from the whole study: Beta-chain transcripts were consistently detected in greater numbers than alpha-chain transcripts, which likely reflected higher beta-chain transcript abundance. TCR transcript counts in tumor regions correlated strongly with a T cell transcriptional module score from matched bulk RNA-seq. In the raw uncorrected reads, each unique combination of TCR and UMI appeared more than ten times on average. In non-small cell lung cancer, the study made a quantitative comparison of TCR alpha and beta repertoires among multiple tumor regions, matched nontumor lung and blood. Nonsynonymous mutation counts, determined by whole-exome sequencing of tumor tissue, were related to TCR repertoire features. At surgery, 200 to 250 tumor regions, 61 to 65 matched nontumor lung samples and 45 to 60 PBMC samples were TCR-sequenced for both alpha and beta chains.

Library method: 5' RACE. The sequencing machine was a NextSeq 500. To allow correction of PCR and sequencing errors, the TCR library protocol tagged every TCR cDNA molecule with a unique molecular identifier. As for the authors' bioinformatics: Decombinator tools were used for TCR identification, UMI-based error correction and CDR3 extraction. TCRs above a frequency of 2 per 1,000, corresponding to the top 1% of the tumor frequency distribution, were defined as expanded. Expanded tumor TCRs were classed as regional if statistically deemed absent (corrected P<0.05) from at least one tumor region, otherwise ubiquitous. Renyi diversity was calculated using the R vegan package after each repertoire was subsampled 100 times to 5,000 TCRs. CDR3 similarity networks were constructed using string-kernel similarity of amino acid triplets, with links drawn between CDR3s whose pairwise similarity was above 0.82. TCRdb trimmed public reads at Q25 via fastp, called clones via MiXCR and kept in-frame beta chains. Duplicate CDR3 protein sequences are folded into a single record with the most common DNA and genes. TCRdb, not the authors, supplied the V and J calls. In this sample the table shows 1,500 to 2,000 distinct CDR3 sequences, around 5.2% of which occur a single time. 7.5% to 10% of the sample rests with the top ten.

What the research found in general, with its limitations: Additional single-cell paired TCR alpha and beta sequencing was considered necessary to confirm, at a functional level, the hypothesis that regional TCRs recognize regional mutations. The tumor nonsynonymous mutation count correlated with the number of expanded intratumoral alpha and beta TCRs. The count of ubiquitous expanded TCRs correlated with the count of ubiquitous nonsynonymous mutations, and the count of regional expanded TCRs correlated with the count of regional nonsynonymous mutations. TCR-seq coverage of tumor T cells was estimated to be only approximately 7% for alpha chains and about 13% for beta chains.

This clonotype is assessed as large (0.1 to 1%). The antigen it recognizes is unknown. Base qualities are not at hand, and no much larger clone is one base apart. In light of the paper, this sample's time point label describes: sample taken at primary tumor resection. The donors were around 69 patients from the lung TRACERx cohort who had early-stage, untreated non-small cell lung cancer. Without any cell sorting, TCR sequencing was performed on whole RNA extracted either from tumor and nontumor lung tissue or from cryopreserved PBMC samples. Patients were selected for TCR sequencing only if sufficient RNA was available from at least two tumor regions. Before selection, tumor and adjacent nontumor lung specimens were reviewed by a lung pathologist. Including the terminal cysteine and phenylalanine, the CDR3 comprises 12 residues. Only the CDR3 portion is preserved as DNA: 36 bases, with reading frame beginning at the first base. According to the germline V gene, CDR1 reads KGHSH and CDR2 reads LQKENI. Trimming costs V 4 bases and J 4 bases, and their ends lie 8 bases apart.

The chain is made from TRBV18 and TRBJ2-7; 5 matching bases give a weak D call of TRBD2. The sequence came from a male donor with early-stage non-small cell lung cancer. This specimen was lung tumor tissue, taken at surgery. The DNA sequence reads TGTGCCAGCTCACTAGAGGGATACGAGCAGTACTTC. Its protein reads: CASSLEGYEQYF. Joined to the reference TRBV18 and TRBJ2-7 proteins, this CDR3 gives the full variable domain: NAGVMQNPRHLVRRRGQEARLRCSPMKGHSHVYWYRQLPEEGLKFMVYLQKENIIDESGMPKERFSAEFPKEGPSILRIQQVVRGDSAAYFCASSLEGYEQYFGPGTRLTVT.